This is a list of T cell receptor beta chains from one sample in a study of chemoradiotherapy in HPV16-positive cancers. This table comes from immunoSEQ multiplex PCR, and its TCRdb copy is limited to in-frame clones, with some not included. The sample contains about 15,000 clones, under 95% of which appear only once. The sample was blood, taken from a patient who underwent chemoradiotherapy. The source is a human donor with HPV-associated anogenital cancer. CDR3s include the opening cysteine and the closing phenylalanine or tryptophan. Fields, in order: V gene, D gene, CDR3 length, clone size, J gene, CDR3 protein, CDR3 DNA. A D gene is named only where the DNA matches it firmly. Some rows mark clone size as missing; the rest say once, few, many or name a class of expanded clone.

v_gene: TRBV10-3; d_gene: -; len: 13; abundance: -; j_gene: TRBJ2-7; CDR3aa: CAISDLAYYEQYF; CDR3nt: TGTGCCATCAGTGACCTAGCGTACTACGAGCAGTACTTC
v_gene: TRBV19; d_gene: TRBD1; len: 17; abundance: -; j_gene: TRBJ1-1; CDR3aa: CASSTGSRQGTNTEAFF; CDR3nt: TGTGCCAGTAGTACCGGGTCACGACAGGGCACGAACACTGAAGCTTTCTTT
v_gene: TRBV10-2; d_gene: -; len: 12; abundance: -; j_gene: TRBJ1-1; CDR3aa: CASSAGNTEAFF; CDR3nt: TGCGCCAGCAGCGCGGGTAACACTGAAGCTTTCTTT
v_gene: TRBV30; d_gene: -; len: 13; abundance: -; j_gene: TRBJ1-2; CDR3aa: CAWSLGINYGYTF; CDR3nt: TGTGCCTGGAGTCTGGGGATCAACTATGGCTACACCTTC
v_gene: TRBV27; d_gene: -; len: 13; abundance: -; j_gene: TRBJ2-5; CDR3aa: CASSLLGGETQYF; CDR3nt: TGTGCCAGCAGTTTATTAGGGGGAGAGACCCAGTACTTC
v_gene: TRBV7-9; d_gene: TRBD1; len: 12; abundance: -; j_gene: TRBJ2-7; CDR3aa: CASSSSGTDEYF; CDR3nt: TGTGCCAGCAGCTCTTCCGGGACAGACGAGTACTTC
v_gene: TRBV2; d_gene: TRBD2; len: 15; abundance: -; j_gene: TRBJ2-2; CDR3aa: CASAAGTTNTGELFF; CDR3nt: TGTGCCAGCGCTGCCGGGACTACAAACACCGGGGAGCTGTTTTTT
v_gene: TRBV6-4; d_gene: TRBD2; len: 16; abundance: -; j_gene: TRBJ2-2; CDR3aa: CARMLFRTRHTGELFF; CDR3nt: TGTGCCAGGATGCTTTTCAGGACTAGGCACACCGGGGAGCTGTTTTTT
v_gene: TRBV7-6; d_gene: -; len: 16; abundance: -; j_gene: TRBJ2-7; CDR3aa: CASSLGPPLGTYEQYF; CDR3nt: TGTGCCAGCAGCTTAGGGCCACCTTTGGGAACCTACGAGCAGTACTTC
v_gene: TRBV5-1; d_gene: -; len: 11; abundance: -; j_gene: TRBJ2-2; CDR3aa: CASSLAGELFF; CDR3nt: TGCGCCAGCAGCTTGGCCGGGGAGCTGTTTTTT
v_gene: TRBV5-1; d_gene: -; len: 16; abundance: -; j_gene: TRBJ1-2; CDR3aa: CASSLGPPARTYGYTF; CDR3nt: TGCGCCAGCAGCTTGGGACCGCCCGCAAGGACCTATGGCTACACCTTC
v_gene: TRBV6-5; d_gene: -; len: 14; abundance: -; j_gene: TRBJ2-5; CDR3aa: CASSYNGGKETQYF; CDR3nt: TGTGCCAGCAGTTATAACGGGGGTAAAGAGACCCAGTACTTC
v_gene: TRBV14; d_gene: -; len: 14; abundance: -; j_gene: TRBJ1-3; CDR3aa: CASSPSLSGNTIYF; CDR3nt: TGTGCCAGCAGCCCCAGCCTCTCTGGAAACACCATATATTTT
v_gene: TRBV2; d_gene: -; len: 13; abundance: -; j_gene: TRBJ1-2; CDR3aa: CASVSGANYGYTF; CDR3nt: TGTGCCAGCGTCTCGGGAGCTAACTATGGCTACACCTTC
v_gene: TRBV7-3; d_gene: -; len: 13; abundance: -; j_gene: TRBJ2-1; CDR3aa: CASSSQSYNEQFF; CDR3nt: TGTGCCAGCAGCTCCCAGTCCTACAATGAGCAGTTCTTC
v_gene: TRBV5-6; d_gene: -; len: 12; abundance: -; j_gene: TRBJ1-2; CDR3aa: CASSYGQTGYTF; CDR3nt: TGTGCCAGCAGCTACGGACAGACAGGCTACACCTTC
v_gene: TRBV19; d_gene: -; len: 14; abundance: -; j_gene: TRBJ2-5; CDR3aa: CASTPASGEETQYF; CDR3nt: TGTGCCAGTACTCCCGCCTCAGGGGAAGAGACCCAGTACTTC
v_gene: TRBV27; d_gene: -; len: 14; abundance: -; j_gene: TRBJ1-1; CDR3aa: CASSSPQGNTEAFF; CDR3nt: TGTGCCAGCAGTTCCCCTCAGGGGAACACTGAAGCTTTCTTT
v_gene: TRBV6-5; d_gene: TRBD2; len: 15; abundance: -; j_gene: TRBJ2-3; CDR3aa: CASGRSGGAADTQYF; CDR3nt: TGTGCCAGCGGGAGGAGCGGGGGGGCCGCAGATACGCAGTATTTT
v_gene: TRBV5-4; d_gene: TRBD2; len: 16; abundance: -; j_gene: TRBJ2-7; CDR3aa: CASSSTTSGYTYEQYF; CDR3nt: TGTGCCAGCAGTTCCACCACTAGCGGATATACCTACGAGCAGTACTTC
v_gene: TRBV5-5; d_gene: TRBD1; len: 15; abundance: -; j_gene: TRBJ1-1; CDR3aa: CASSPRQGSVSEAFF; CDR3nt: TGTGCCAGCAGCCCCCGACAGGGGTCGGTCTCTGAAGCTTTCTTT
v_gene: TRBV20-1; d_gene: -; len: 11; abundance: -; j_gene: TRBJ1-5; CDR3aa: CSAHGNQPQHF; CDR3nt: TGCAGTGCTCACGGCAATCAGCCCCAGCATTTT
v_gene: TRBV9; d_gene: -; len: 14; abundance: -; j_gene: TRBJ2-1; CDR3aa: CASSVGGAYNEQFF; CDR3nt: TGTGCCAGCAGCGTAGGGGGGGCCTACAATGAGCAGTTCTTC
v_gene: TRBV7-9; d_gene: -; len: 15; abundance: -; j_gene: TRBJ1-1; CDR3aa: CASSPLFIGNTEAFF; CDR3nt: TGTGCCAGCAGCCCCTTGTTCATCGGTAACACTGAAGCTTTCTTT
v_gene: TRBV11-2; d_gene: -; len: 17; abundance: -; j_gene: TRBJ2-2; CDR3aa: CASSLDPGNPNTGELFF; CDR3nt: TGTGCCAGCAGCTTAGATCCAGGGAACCCCAACACCGGGGAGCTGTTTTTT
v_gene: TRBV5-1; d_gene: -; len: 13; abundance: -; j_gene: TRBJ1-3; CDR3aa: CASSPPQANTIYF; CDR3nt: TGCGCCAGCAGCCCTCCTCAGGCGAACACCATATATTTT
v_gene: TRBV4-2; d_gene: -; len: 15; abundance: -; j_gene: TRBJ2-1; CDR3aa: CASSQDPGSYNEQFF; CDR3nt: TGTGCCAGCAGCCAAGATCCAGGCTCCTACAATGAGCAGTTCTTC
v_gene: TRBV9; d_gene: -; len: 17; abundance: -; j_gene: TRBJ1-3; CDR3aa: CASAARDLGPTGNTIYF; CDR3nt: TGTGCCAGCGCGGCGAGGGACTTAGGGCCCACTGGAAACACCATATATTTT
v_gene: TRBV5-1; d_gene: -; len: 16; abundance: -; j_gene: TRBJ1-4; CDR3aa: CASSRISGQGGEKLFF; CDR3nt: TGCGCCAGCAGTCGGATCTCGGGTCAAGGGGGAGAAAAACTGTTTTTT
v_gene: TRBV5-1; d_gene: -; len: 15; abundance: -; j_gene: TRBJ1-2; CDR3aa: CASSLGDGVKGGYTF; CDR3nt: TGCGCCAGCAGCTTGGGGGATGGAGTTAAGGGTGGCTACACCTTC
v_gene: TRBV18; d_gene: TRBD2; len: 16; abundance: once; j_gene: TRBJ2-3; CDR3aa: CASSRPGLASTDTQYF; CDR3nt: TGTGCCAGCTCACGGCCGGGACTAGCGAGCACAGATACGCAGTATTTT
v_gene: TRBV5-1; d_gene: -; len: 14; abundance: once; j_gene: TRBJ2-5; CDR3aa: CASSWGYIQETQYF; CDR3nt: TGCGCCAGCAGCTGGGGGTATATCCAAGAGACCCAGTACTTC
v_gene: TRBV29-1; d_gene: -; len: 14; abundance: once; j_gene: TRBJ1-2; CDR3aa: CSVRGDLTSYGYTF; CDR3nt: TGCAGCGTCCGGGGGGATCTGACAAGCTATGGCTACACCTTC
v_gene: TRBV6-4; d_gene: TRBD2; len: 15; abundance: -; j_gene: TRBJ2-1; CDR3aa: CASSDRAGEGNEQFF; CDR3nt: TGTGCCAGCAGTGACAGAGCGGGGGAGGGCAATGAGCAGTTCTTC
v_gene: TRBV6-4; d_gene: -; len: 20; abundance: -; j_gene: TRBJ2-3; CDR3aa: CARPDPSSSWERNLTDTQYF; CDR3nt: TGTGCCCGCCCGGATCCAAGCAGTTCGTGGGAGCGGAACCTCACAGATACGCAGTATTTT
v_gene: TRBV27; d_gene: -; len: 12; abundance: -; j_gene: TRBJ2-1; CDR3aa: CASSDPLTEQFF; CDR3nt: TGTGCCAGCAGTGATCCTCTAACAGAGCAGTTCTTC
v_gene: TRBV4-1; d_gene: -; len: 14; abundance: -; j_gene: TRBJ2-5; CDR3aa: CASSPHGLQETQYF; CDR3nt: TGCGCCAGCAGCCCACACGGACTCCAAGAGACCCAGTACTTC
v_gene: TRBV10-1; d_gene: TRBD1; len: 16; abundance: -; j_gene: TRBJ2-1; CDR3aa: CASSESLTGGFNEQFF; CDR3nt: TGCGCCAGCAGTGAGTCGTTAACAGGGGGATTCAATGAGCAGTTCTTC
v_gene: TRBV2; d_gene: -; len: 18; abundance: once; j_gene: TRBJ1-2; CDR3aa: CASSEPGTRNPRNYGYTF; CDR3nt: TGTGCCAGCAGTGAACCGGGGACCCGAAATCCCCGTAACTATGGCTACACCTTC
v_gene: TRBV5-1; d_gene: -; len: 16; abundance: -; j_gene: TRBJ1-1; CDR3aa: CASSLGGVNINTEAFF; CDR3nt: TGCGCCAGCAGCTTGGGGGGGGTAAACATAAACACTGAAGCTTTCTTT
v_gene: TRBV2; d_gene: -; len: 12; abundance: few; j_gene: TRBJ2-7; CDR3aa: CASSDFPYEQYF; CDR3nt: TGTGCCAGCAGTGACTTCCCCTACGAGCAGTACTTC
v_gene: TRBV7-6; d_gene: TRBD1; len: 13; abundance: few; j_gene: TRBJ2-7; CDR3aa: CASSSRTGGEQYF; CDR3nt: TGTGCCAGCAGCTCAAGGACAGGGGGGGAGCAGTACTTC
v_gene: TRBV4-2; d_gene: TRBD2; len: 16; abundance: -; j_gene: TRBJ2-1; CDR3aa: CASSRGTAGGDNEQFF; CDR3nt: TGTGCCAGCAGCCGGGGAACGGCGGGGGGGGACAATGAGCAGTTCTTC
v_gene: TRBV7-3; d_gene: TRBD1; len: 13; abundance: few; j_gene: TRBJ2-7; CDR3aa: CASSVDRGYEQYF; CDR3nt: TGTGCCAGCAGCGTGGACAGGGGCTACGAGCAGTACTTC
v_gene: TRBV2; d_gene: -; len: 14; abundance: -; j_gene: TRBJ1-3; CDR3aa: CASSQTPSGNTIYF; CDR3nt: TGTGCCAGCAGCCAGACCCCCTCTGGAAACACCATATATTTT
v_gene: TRBV6-1; d_gene: -; len: 15; abundance: -; j_gene: TRBJ1-5; CDR3aa: CASKGIGVVGQPQHF; CDR3nt: TGTGCCAGCAAAGGCATTGGGGTAGTGGGTCAGCCCCAGCATTTT
v_gene: TRBV4-1; d_gene: -; len: 15; abundance: -; j_gene: TRBJ2-7; CDR3aa: CASREWQGSPSEQYF; CDR3nt: TGCGCCAGCAGGGAATGGCAGGGAAGTCCCTCCGAGCAGTACTTC
v_gene: TRBV2; d_gene: -; len: 14; abundance: -; j_gene: TRBJ1-5; CDR3aa: CASKIEINNQPQHF; CDR3nt: TGTGCCAGCAAAATAGAGATTAATAATCAGCCCCAGCATTTT
v_gene: TRBV18; d_gene: -; len: 16; abundance: -; j_gene: TRBJ1-3; CDR3aa: CASSPYRDLSGNTIYF; CDR3nt: TGTGCCAGCTCACCGTACAGGGACCTCTCTGGAAACACCATATATTTT